The 5 T cell receptor beta chains reported below all come from one sample, sequenced in a study of CXCR3-negative and CXCR3-positive naive CD8 T cells. Researchers prepared the TRB cDNA libraries using 5' RACE with UMI labels. From its re-call of the 5' RACE reads, TCRdb lists each CDR3 protein once, without DNA. The sample has about 48,000 distinct CDR3 sequences. The sequenced sample was memory CD8+ T cells from blood. All receptors come from a human donor in good health. Some clones in this sample may be carry-over from other donors' samples.

The chain uses TRBV7-7 and TRBJ2-1; the TRBD1 assignment by TCRdb is unverifiable without DNA. The CDR3 length is 13 residues. Germline V lookup: CDR1 SSHAT, CDR2 FNYEAQ (reference sequence). CDR3: CASSARQGLGQFF.

The chain recombines TRBV12-3 or TRBV12-4 with TRBJ1-2. The CDR3 covers 12 residues. The chain's CDR3 is CASRVDNHGYTF.

The chain has TRBV6-2 or TRBV6-3 and TRBJ2-1; as DNA is missing, the TRBD2 call by TCRdb cannot be tested. The CDR3 runs 13 residues. Per the germline V gene, CDR1 is MNHEY and CDR2 is SVGEGT. The chain's CDR3 is CASSYALDNEQFF.

CDR3 amino acids: CASSKVSRPSPPYEQYF. The rearrangement uses TRBV21-1 and TRBJ2-7; absent DNA, TCRdb's TRBD2 call cannot be checked. TRBV21-1 represents a pseudogene. CDR3 length: 17 amino acids.

J is TRBJ2-2 and V is TRBV7-6; TCRdb indicates TRBD1, and absent DNA this call remains unverified. CDR3 size: 16 residues. Per the germline V gene, CDR1 is SGHVS and CDR2 is FNYEAQ. The CDR3 sequence: CASSLVSGGGTGELFF.